Listed below are T cell receptor beta chains from one sample, sequenced in a study of blood T cell repertoires in COVID-19. Sequencing used immunoSEQ multiplex PCR; TCRdb keeps in-frame clones, though not all of them. The sample holds about 98,000 clones, roughly four fifths seen once. Source material: peripheral blood. These receptors originate from a man in his forties or fifties with active or convalescent COVID-19. Each CDR3 is given with its conserved first and last residue. A D gene is named only where the DNA matches it firmly. Some rows have no size entry. The others give once, few or many, or a class for an expanded clone.

size | D | J | V | CDR3 | DNA
. | TRBD1 | TRBJ1-2 | TRBV5-6 | CASLAQGVSYGYTF | TGTGCCAGCCTAGCTCAGGGGGTCAGCTATGGCTACACCTTC
. | . | TRBJ1-2 | TRBV21-1 | CASNGTADFNYGYTF | TGTGCCAGCAACGGGACAGCCGACTTTAACTATGGCTACACCTTC
. | . | TRBJ1-2 | TRBV5-1 | CASSLERQGNYGYTF | TGCGCCAGCAGCTTGGAGCGGCAGGGGAACTATGGCTACACCTTC
. | . | TRBJ1-2 | TRBV29-1 | CSDLTVRGGYTF | TGCAGCGATTTGACAGTCCGAGGTGGCTACACCTTC
once | . | TRBJ2-3 | TRBV19 | CASSIFQGADTQYF | TGTGCCAGTAGTATCTTTCAGGGTGCAGATACGCAGTATTTT
. | TRBD1 | TRBJ1-4 | TRBV29-1 | CSVGYRGTTNEKLFF | TGCAGCGTTGGTTACAGGGGAACAACTAATGAAAAACTGTTTTTT
. | TRBD1 | TRBJ1-5 | TRBV3-1/TRBV3-2 | CASSQDQGTGGIRGQPQHF | TGTGCCAGCAGCCAAGATCAAGGGACAGGGGGCATTAGGGGTCAGCCCCAGCATTTT
. | . | TRBJ2-2 | TRBV25-1 | CASSEGDTLANTGELFF | TGTGCCAGCAGTGAGGGAGACACCCTCGCGAACACCGGGGAGCTGTTTTTT
. | TRBD1 | TRBJ1-4 | TRBV2 | CASRGTGSSNEKLFF | TGTGCCAGCAGGGGGACAGGGTCCTCTAATGAAAAACTGTTTTTT
. | . | TRBJ1-2 | TRBV5-5 | CASSLGSGTEAHYGYTF | TGTGCCAGCAGCTTGGGATCCGGGACTGAGGCCCACTATGGCTACACCTTC